This T cell receptor beta chain was obtained from a study of shared clonotypes between healthy human individuals. Generated by immunoSEQ multiplex PCR, the TCRdb table keeps only in-frame clones and is missing some. Among fewer than 550,000 clones, around 79% were seen once, and the ten largest hold approximately 12%. V lost 1 base, J lost 4 bases, and 4 bases lay in between. The CDR3 length is 11 residues. The V gene's germline CDR1 is GTSNPN and CDR2 SVGIG (reference sequence). This sequence was found in a woman aged 40 to 49 in good health. Some clones in this sample may be carry-over from other donors' samples. Sequencing was carried out using PBMCs. V usage is TRBV30 and J usage is TRBJ1-2; D ambiguous. The CDR3 loop is CAWSGLYGYTF. Written as DNA, the CDR3 is TGTGCCTGGAGTGGACTCTATGGCTACACCTTC.